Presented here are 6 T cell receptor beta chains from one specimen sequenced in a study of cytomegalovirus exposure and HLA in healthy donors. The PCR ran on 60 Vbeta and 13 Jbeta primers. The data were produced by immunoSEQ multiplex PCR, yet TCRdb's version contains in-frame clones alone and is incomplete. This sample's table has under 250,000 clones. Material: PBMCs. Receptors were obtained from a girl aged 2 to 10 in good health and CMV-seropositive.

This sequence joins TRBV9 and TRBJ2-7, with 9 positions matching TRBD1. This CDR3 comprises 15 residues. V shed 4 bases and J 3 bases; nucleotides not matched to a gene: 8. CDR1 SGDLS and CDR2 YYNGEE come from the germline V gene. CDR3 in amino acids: CASSPRTGDDYEQYF. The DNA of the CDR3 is TGTGCCAGCAGCCCGCGGACAGGGGACGACTACGAGCAGTACTTC.

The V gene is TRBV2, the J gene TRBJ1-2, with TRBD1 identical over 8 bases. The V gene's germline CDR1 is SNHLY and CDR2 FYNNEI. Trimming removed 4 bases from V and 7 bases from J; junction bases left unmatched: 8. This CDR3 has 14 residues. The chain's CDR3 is CASSVRTGIGGYTF. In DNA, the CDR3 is TGTGCCAGCAGTGTGAGGACAGGGATTGGTGGCTACACCTTC.

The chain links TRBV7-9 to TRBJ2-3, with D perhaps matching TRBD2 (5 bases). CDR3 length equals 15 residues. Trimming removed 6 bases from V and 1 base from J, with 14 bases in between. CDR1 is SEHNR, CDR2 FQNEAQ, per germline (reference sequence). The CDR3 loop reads CASSLVRAGTDTQYF. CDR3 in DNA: TGTGCCAGCAGTCTAGTGCGGGCGGGCACAGATACGCAGTATTTT. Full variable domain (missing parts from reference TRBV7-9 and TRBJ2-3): DTGVSQNPRHKITKRGQNVTFRCDPISEHNRLYWYRQTLGQGPEFLTYFQNEAQLEKSRLLSDRFSAERPKGSFSTLEIQRTEQGDSAMYLCASSLVRAGTDTQYFGPGTRLTVL.

The CDR3 reads CASSLVPEGGSDTQYF. The CDR3 DNA sequence: TGCGCCAGCAGCTTGGTGCCAGAGGGGGGGAGCGATACGCAGTATTTT. The chain has TRBV5-1 and TRBJ2-3; TRBD2 might be the D (7 bases). Per germline, CDR1 SGHRS and CDR2 YFSETQ. Deletions cut 0 bases from V and 6 bases from J, with 17 bases between. CDR3 length equals 16 residues.

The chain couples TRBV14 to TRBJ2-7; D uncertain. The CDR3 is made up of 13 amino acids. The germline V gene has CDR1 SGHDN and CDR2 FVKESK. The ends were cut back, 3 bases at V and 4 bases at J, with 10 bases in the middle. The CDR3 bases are TGTGCCAGCAGCCAGACACCTACGTACGAGCAGTACTTC. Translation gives CASSQTPTYEQYF.

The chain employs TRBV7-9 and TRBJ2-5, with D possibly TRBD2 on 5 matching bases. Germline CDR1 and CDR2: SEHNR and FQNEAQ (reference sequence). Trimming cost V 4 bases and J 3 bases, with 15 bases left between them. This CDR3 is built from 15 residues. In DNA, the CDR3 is TGTGCCAGCAGCTCCACATCGGACGGGGAAGAGACCCAGTACTTC. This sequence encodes CASSSTSDGEETQYF.